This T cell receptor (beta chain) derives from a study of T cell responses to AZD1222 COVID-19 vaccine. Overall study results and limits: The study found Spike-specific TCR breadth and depth rose after two AZD1222 doses. Only six or seven AZD1222 recipients tested seropositive at baseline. No day 14 peak samples; only post-peak repertoires were characterized.

Method: immunoSEQ multiplex PCR; TCRdb's copy keeps in-frame clones and lacks some. The data show roughly 120,000 clones, with roughly nine tenths seen just once and 5% to 6% held by the top ten. Per the germline V gene, CDR1 is SGHRS and CDR2 is YFSETQ. The CDR3 runs 15 residues. Trimming pared 0 bases from V and 8 bases from J, leaving 17 bases between. Concerning this clone: Its antigen remains unknown.

The rearrangement joins TRBV5-1 to TRBJ1-2, with D maybe TRBD1 (5 bases). This receptor was taken from an adult in good health. Sequences were derived from peripheral blood, sampled on day 0 of AZD1222 vaccination. CDR3 bases: TGCGCCAGCAGCTTGGGAGACAGCGAATTAAGCGGCTACACCTTC. Translating it yields CASSLGDSELSGYTF.